This T cell receptor beta chain derives from a study of shared clonotypes between healthy human individuals. Whole-study findings and limits: The sharing of 4.5% to 6.5% of naive CD4 clonotypes was seen across a handful of donors.

Positive CCR7 selection of CD45RO-negative cells yielded the naive CD8 cells, and terminally differentiated effector memory CD45RA+ cells were excluded. Sequencing was performed with immunoSEQ multiplex PCR; in TCRdb, only in-frame clones are kept and a portion is missing. There are roughly 2,000,000 clones in the sample; roughly 93% occur only once, and more than 1.5% lies in the top ten. As for this clone: Its antigen is currently unknown. The sample has other DNA sequences that encode this CDR3 too.

This TCR was recovered from a man aged 18 to 30 in good health. Some clones in this sample may be carry-over from other donors' samples. Sequencing was done on a sample of naive CD8+ T cells from PBMCs.

The CDR3 region is CASSYGLSSYEQYF. The CDR3 nucleotides read TGTGCCAGCAGTTACGGCCTGAGCTCCTACGAGCAGTACTTC. This chain uses TRBV6-5 with TRBJ2-7; D is undetermined. V was trimmed by 2 bases and J by 0 bases, leaving 8 bases between them. Germline V gene sequence: CDR1 MNHEY, CDR2 SVGAGI. The CDR3 covers 14 residues.